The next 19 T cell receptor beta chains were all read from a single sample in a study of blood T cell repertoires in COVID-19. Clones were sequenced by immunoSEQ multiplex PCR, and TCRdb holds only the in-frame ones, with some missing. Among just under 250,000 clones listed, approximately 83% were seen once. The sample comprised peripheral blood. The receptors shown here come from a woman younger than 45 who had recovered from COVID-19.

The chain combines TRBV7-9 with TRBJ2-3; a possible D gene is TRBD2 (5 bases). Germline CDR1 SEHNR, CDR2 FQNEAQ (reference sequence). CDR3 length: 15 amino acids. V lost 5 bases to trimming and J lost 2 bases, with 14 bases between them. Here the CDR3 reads CASSESGKFTDTQYF. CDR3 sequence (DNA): TGTGCCAGCAGCGAAAGCGGTAAATTCACAGATACGCAGTATTTT. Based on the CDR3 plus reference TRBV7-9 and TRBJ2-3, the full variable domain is DTGVSQNPRHKITKRGQNVTFRCDPISEHNRLYWYRQTLGQGPEFLTYFQNEAQLEKSRLLSDRFSAERPKGSFSTLEIQRTEQGDSAMYLCASSESGKFTDTQYFGPGTRLTVL.

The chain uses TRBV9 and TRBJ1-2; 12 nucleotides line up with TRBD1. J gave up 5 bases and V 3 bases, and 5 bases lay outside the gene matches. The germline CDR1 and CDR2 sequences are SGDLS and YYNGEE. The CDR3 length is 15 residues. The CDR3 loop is CASSAGTGGGYGYTF. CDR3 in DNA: TGTGCCAGCAGCGCTGGGACAGGGGGCGGGTATGGCTACACCTTC.

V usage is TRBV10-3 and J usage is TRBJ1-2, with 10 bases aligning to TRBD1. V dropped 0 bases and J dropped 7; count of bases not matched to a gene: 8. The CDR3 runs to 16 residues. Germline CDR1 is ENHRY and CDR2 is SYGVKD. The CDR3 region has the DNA TGTGCCATCAGTGAGTCGAAAGGGACAGGGGAAATTGGCTACACCTTC. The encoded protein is CAISESKGTGEIGYTF.

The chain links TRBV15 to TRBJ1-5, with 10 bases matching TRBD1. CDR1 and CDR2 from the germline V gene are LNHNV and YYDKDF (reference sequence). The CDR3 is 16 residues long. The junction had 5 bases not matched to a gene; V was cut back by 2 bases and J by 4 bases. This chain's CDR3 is CATSRKDRGWNQPQHF. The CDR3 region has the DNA TGTGCCACCAGCAGAAAGGACAGGGGGTGGAATCAGCCCCAGCATTTT.

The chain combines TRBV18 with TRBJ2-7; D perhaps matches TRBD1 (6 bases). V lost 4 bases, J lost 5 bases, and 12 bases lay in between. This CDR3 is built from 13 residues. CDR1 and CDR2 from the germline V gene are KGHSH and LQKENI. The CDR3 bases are TGTGCCAGCTCACGGGGGCTAGGGGACGAGCAGTACTTC. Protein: CASSRGLGDEQYF.

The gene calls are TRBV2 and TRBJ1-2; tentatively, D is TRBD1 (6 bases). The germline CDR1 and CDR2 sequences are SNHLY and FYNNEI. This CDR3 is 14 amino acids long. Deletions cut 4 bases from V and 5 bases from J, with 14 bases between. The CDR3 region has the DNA TGTGCCAGCAGTGTCCTGGGGGCAAGGTATGGCTACACCTTC. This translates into CASSVLGARYGYTF.

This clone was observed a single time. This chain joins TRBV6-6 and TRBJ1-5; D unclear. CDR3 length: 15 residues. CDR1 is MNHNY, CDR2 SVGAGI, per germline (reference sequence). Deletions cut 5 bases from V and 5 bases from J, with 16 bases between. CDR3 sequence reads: CASSPSPGSYQPQHF. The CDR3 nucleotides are TGTGCCAGCAGTCCATCCCCGGGGAGTTATCAGCCCCAGCATTTT.

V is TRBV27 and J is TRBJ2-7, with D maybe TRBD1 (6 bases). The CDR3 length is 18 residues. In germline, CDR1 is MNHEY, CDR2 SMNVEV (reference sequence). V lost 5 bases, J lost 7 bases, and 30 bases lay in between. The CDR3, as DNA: TGTGCCAGCAGTCTAACCTTCACCTCCGGGACACCAATGGAGGAGCAGTACTTC. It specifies CASSLTFTSGTPMEEQYF.

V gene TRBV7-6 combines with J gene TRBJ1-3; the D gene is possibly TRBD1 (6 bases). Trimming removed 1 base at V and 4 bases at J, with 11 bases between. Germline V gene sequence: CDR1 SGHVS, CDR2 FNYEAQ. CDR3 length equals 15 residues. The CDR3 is CASSLGDMPGNTIYF. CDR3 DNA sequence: TGTGCCAGCAGCTTAGGGGACATGCCCGGAAACACCATATATTTT.

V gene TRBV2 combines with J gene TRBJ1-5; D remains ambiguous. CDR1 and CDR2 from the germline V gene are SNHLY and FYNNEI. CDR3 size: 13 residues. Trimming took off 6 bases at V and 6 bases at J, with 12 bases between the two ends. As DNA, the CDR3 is TGTGCCAGCAGGGACGGGGAAAGTCAGCCCCAGCATTTT. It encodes CASRDGESQPQHF. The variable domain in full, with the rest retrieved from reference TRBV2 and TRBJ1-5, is EPEVTQTPSHQVTQMGQEVILRCVPISNHLYFYWYRQILGQKVEFLVSFYNNEISEKSEIFDDQFSVERPDGSNFTLKIRSTKLEDSAMYFCASRDGESQPQHFGDGTRLSIL.

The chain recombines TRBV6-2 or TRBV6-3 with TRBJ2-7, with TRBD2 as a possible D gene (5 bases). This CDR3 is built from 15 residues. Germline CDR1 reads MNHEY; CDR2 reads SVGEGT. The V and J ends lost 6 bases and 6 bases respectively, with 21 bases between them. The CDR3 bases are TGTGCCAGCAGCTCCCGAAGAACTTGGGCGGGCGAGCAGTACTTC. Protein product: CASSSRRTWAGEQYF.

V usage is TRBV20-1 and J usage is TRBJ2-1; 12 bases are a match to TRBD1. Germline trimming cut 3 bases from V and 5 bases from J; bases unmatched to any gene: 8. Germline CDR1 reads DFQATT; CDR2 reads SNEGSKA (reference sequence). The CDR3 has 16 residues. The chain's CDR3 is CSASTPGTGGHNEQFF. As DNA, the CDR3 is TGCAGTGCTAGTACCCCCGGGACAGGGGGCCACAATGAGCAGTTCTTC.

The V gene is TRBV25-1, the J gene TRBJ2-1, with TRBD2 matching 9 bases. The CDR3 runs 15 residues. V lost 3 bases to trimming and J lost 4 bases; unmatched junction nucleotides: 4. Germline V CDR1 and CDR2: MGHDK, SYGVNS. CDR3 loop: CASSDSLAGYNEQFF. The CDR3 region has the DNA TGTGCCAGCAGTGACTCCCTAGCGGGGTACAATGAGCAGTTCTTC.

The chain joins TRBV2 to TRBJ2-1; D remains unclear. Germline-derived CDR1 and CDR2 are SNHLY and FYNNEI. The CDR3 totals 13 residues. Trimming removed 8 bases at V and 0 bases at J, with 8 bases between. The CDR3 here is CASGVGSYNEQFF. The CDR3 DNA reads TGTGCCAGCGGAGTGGGCTCCTACAATGAGCAGTTCTTC.

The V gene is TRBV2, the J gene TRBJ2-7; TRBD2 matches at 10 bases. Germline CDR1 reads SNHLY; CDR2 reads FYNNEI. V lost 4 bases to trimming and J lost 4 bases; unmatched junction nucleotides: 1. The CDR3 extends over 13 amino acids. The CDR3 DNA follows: TGTGCCAGCAGTGCTAGCGGGGGTTACGAGCAGTACTTC. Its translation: CASSASGGYEQYF.

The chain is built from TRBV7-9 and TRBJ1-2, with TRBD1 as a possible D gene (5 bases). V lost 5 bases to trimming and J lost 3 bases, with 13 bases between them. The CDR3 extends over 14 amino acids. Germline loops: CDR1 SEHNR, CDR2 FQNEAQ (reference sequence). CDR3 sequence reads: CASSPDAGHYGYTF. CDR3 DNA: TGTGCCAGCAGCCCCGACGCGGGGCACTATGGCTACACCTTC.

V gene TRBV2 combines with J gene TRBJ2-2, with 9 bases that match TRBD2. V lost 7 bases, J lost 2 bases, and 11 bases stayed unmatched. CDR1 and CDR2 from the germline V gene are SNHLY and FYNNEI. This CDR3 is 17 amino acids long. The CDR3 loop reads CASKEGVAGVNTGELFF. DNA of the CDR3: TGTGCCAGCAAGGAAGGGGTAGCGGGGGTAAACACCGGGGAGCTGTTTTTT.

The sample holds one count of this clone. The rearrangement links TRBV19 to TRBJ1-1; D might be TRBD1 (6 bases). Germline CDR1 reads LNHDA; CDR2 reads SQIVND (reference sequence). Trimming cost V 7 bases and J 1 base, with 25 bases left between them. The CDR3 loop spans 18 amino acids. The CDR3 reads CASNFPGTLDIQNTEAFF. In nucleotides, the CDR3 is TGTGCCAGTAATTTTCCCGGGACACTCGACATTCAGAACACTGAAGCTTTCTTT.

DNA for the CDR3: TGTGCCAGCTCGCTGAACCAAGCTGTAGCGGGGGGAGAGACCCAGTACTTC. Translated: CASSLNQAVAGGETQYF. V usage is TRBV18 and J usage is TRBJ2-5, with 10 bases that match TRBD2. From germline, CDR1 is KGHSH and CDR2 LQKENI. V lost 6 bases to trimming and J lost 4 bases; unmatched junction nucleotides: 14. This CDR3 contains 17 residues. Combining the CDR3 with reference TRBV18 and TRBJ2-5 gives the whole variable domain NAGVMQNPRHLVRRRGQEARLRCSPMKGHSHVYWYRQLPEEGLKFMVYLQKENIIDESGMPKERFSAEFPKEGPSILRIQQVVRGDSAAYFCASSLNQAVAGGETQYFGPGTRLLVL.